Shown below are 3 T cell receptor beta chains from a single sample sequenced in a study of cytomegalovirus exposure and HLA in healthy donors (dated by TCRdb to 2016 to 2017). Receptors were amplified or captured by the immunoSEQ multiplex PCR assay. The multiplex PCR relied on a mix of 60 forward primers for TCR Vbeta segments and 13 reverse primers for TCR Jbeta segments. In TCRdb, the immuneACCESS table is reduced to in-frame sequences with V and J assigned. These tables do not hold every clone; where another copy was compared, an unresolved V gene accounts for under half, and the others remain unexplained. The sample's clone listing holds about 79,000 clones. The top ten constitute about 4.6% of the sample. Specimen: PBMCs. The receptors were gathered from a man aged 25 to 40 in good health and CMV-seronegative.

This chain connects TRBV4-1 to TRBJ2-1, with TRBD2 identical over 7 bases. Per germline, CDR1 MGHRA and CDR2 YSYEKL. J gave up 3 bases and V 4 bases, and 21 bases lay outside the gene matches. CDR3 size: 20 residues. The CDR3 loop is CASSPNYIPTPAGNYNEQFF. The CDR3 DNA reads TGCGCCAGCAGCCCCAACTATATCCCTACTCCAGCGGGGAACTACAATGAGCAGTTCTTC.

This rearrangement joins TRBV9 to TRBJ1-3, with 7 nucleotides matching TRBD1. This CDR3 contains 12 residues. V trimming: 4 bases; J trimming: 11 bases; junction bases outside the gene matches: 6. Germline V gene data show CDR1 as SGDLS and CDR2 as YYNGEE. CDR3 sequence: CASSTQGDAIYF. The CDR3 bases are TGTGCCAGCAGCACTCAGGGGGACGCCATATATTTT. Supplemented by reference TRBV9 and TRBJ1-3, the full variable domain reads DSGVTQTPKHLITATGQRVTLRCSPRSGDLSVYWYQQSLDQGLQFLIQYYNGEERAKGNILERFSAQQFPDLHSELNLSSLELGDSALYFCASSTQGDAIYFGEGSWLTVV.

This rearrangement joins TRBV5-1 to TRBJ2-2, with a tentative D call TRBD1 (5 bases). The CDR3 runs to 14 residues. Germline CDR1 SGHRS, CDR2 YFSETQ. The germline V and J ends were trimmed by 4 bases and 6 bases, with 13 bases remaining between them. Here the CDR3 reads CASSAQGSPGELFF. Here the CDR3 DNA reads TGCGCCAGCAGCGCCCAGGGAAGCCCCGGGGAGCTGTTTTTT.